The clone carrying this TCR beta chain was found once. Its antigen is currently unknown. This entry comes from a study of shared clonotypes between healthy human individuals. Overall study findings and caveats: Memory subsets generally showed smaller estimated richness than naive subsets did.

Genomic DNA from each subset was divided evenly over several immunoSEQ plates. Sequencing used immunoSEQ multiplex PCR; TCRdb keeps in-frame clones, though not all of them. The sample lists about 2.3 million clones, around 92% seen once, with around 0.38% in the top ten. V lost 4 bases to trimming and J lost 0 bases, with 15 bases between them. Germline V gene sequence: CDR1 SGHRS, CDR2 YFSETQ. The CDR3 contains 16 residues. The sequenced sample was naive CD4+ T cells from PBMCs. Subset: CD45RA+ positively selected. This chain links TRBV5-1 with TRBJ2-3; possibly TRBD2 for D (6 bases). This sequence originates from a man aged 18 to 35 in good health. Some clones in this sample may be carry-over from other donors' samples. This CDR3 reads CASSLVRGTSTDTQYF. The CDR3 coding sequence is TGCGCCAGCAGCCTGGTTCGGGGGACTAGCACAGATACGCAGTATTTT.